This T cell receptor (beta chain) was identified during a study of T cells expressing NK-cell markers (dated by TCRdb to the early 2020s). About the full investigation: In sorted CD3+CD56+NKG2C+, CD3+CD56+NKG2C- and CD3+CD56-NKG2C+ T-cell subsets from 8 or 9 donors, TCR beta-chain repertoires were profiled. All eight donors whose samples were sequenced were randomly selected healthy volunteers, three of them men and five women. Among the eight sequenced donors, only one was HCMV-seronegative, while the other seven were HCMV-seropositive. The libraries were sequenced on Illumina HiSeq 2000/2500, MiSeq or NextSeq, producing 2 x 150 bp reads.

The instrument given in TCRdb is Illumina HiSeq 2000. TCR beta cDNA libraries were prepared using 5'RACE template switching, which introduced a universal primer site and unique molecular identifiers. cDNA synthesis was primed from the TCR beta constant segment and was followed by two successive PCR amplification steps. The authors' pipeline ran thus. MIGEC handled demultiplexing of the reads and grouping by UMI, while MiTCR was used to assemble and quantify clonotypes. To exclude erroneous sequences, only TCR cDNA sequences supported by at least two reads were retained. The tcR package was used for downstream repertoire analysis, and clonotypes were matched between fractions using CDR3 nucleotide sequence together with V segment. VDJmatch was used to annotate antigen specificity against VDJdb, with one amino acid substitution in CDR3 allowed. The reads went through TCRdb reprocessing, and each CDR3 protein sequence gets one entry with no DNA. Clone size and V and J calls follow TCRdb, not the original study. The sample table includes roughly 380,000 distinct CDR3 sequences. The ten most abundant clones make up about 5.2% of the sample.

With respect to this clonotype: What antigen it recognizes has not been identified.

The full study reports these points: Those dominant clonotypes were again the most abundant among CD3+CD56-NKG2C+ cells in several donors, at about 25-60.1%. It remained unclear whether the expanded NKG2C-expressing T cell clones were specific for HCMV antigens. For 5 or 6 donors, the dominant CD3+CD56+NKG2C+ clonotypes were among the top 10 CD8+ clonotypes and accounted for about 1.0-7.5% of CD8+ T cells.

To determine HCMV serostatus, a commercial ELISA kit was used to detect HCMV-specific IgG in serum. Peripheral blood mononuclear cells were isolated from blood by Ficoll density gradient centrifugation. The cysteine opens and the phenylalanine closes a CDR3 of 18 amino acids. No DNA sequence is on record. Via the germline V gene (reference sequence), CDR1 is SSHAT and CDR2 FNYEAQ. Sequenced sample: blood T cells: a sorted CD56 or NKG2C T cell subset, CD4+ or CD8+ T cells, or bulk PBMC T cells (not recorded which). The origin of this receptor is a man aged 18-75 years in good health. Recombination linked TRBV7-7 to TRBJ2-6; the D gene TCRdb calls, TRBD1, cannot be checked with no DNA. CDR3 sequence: CASSPAGTGLFGANVLTF. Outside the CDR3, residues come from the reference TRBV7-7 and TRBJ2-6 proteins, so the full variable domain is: GAGVSQSPRYKVTKRGQDVTLRCDPISSHATLYWYQQALGQGPEFLTYFNYEAQPDKSGLPSDRFSAERPEGSISTLTIQRTEQRDSAMYRCASSPAGTGLFGANVLTFGAGSRLTVL.